The 26 T cell receptor beta chains presented below share a single source sample, sequenced in a study of Graves' ophthalmopathy and Graves' hyperthyroidism. The study amplified TCR beta CDR3 regions using RNA transcripts. HTBI primers served in a first-round RT-PCR, which a second-round multiplex PCR followed. Via MiXCR, TCRdb re-called the multiplex PCR reads, giving one row per CDR3 protein. The sample shows roughly 50,000 distinct CDR3 sequences, roughly half of them seen only once. The specimen sequenced was peripheral blood. The receptors stem from an adult woman with Graves' ophthalmopathy.

Comment on this clonotype: The junction does not match germline at one end; this may be a read error. This rearrangement joins TRBV7-7 to TRBJ2-5; TRBD2 aligns across 7 bases. This CDR3 contains 14 residues. Germline loops: CDR1 SSHAT, CDR2 FNYEAQ (reference sequence). The CDR3 loop is CASSLAAGVGNQYF. CDR3 DNA: TGTGCTAGCAGCTTAGCGGCGGGGGTAGGGAACCAGTACTTC.

This clonotype has at least ten counts. This chain links TRBV20-1 with TRBJ2-7, with 10 bases identical to TRBD2. The J segment lost 2 bases and the V segment lost 5 bases, leaving 3 bases of the junction unmatched. Per the germline V gene, CDR1 is DFQATT and CDR2 is SNEGSKA (reference sequence). This CDR3 is 13 amino acids long. The CDR3 loop reads CSAGGLATYEQYF. The DNA of the CDR3 is TGCAGTGCTGGGGGACTAGCGACCTACGAGCAGTACTTC.

CDR3 DNA: TGCAGTGCTTACGGACAGGGGCGACATAATTCACCCCTCCACTTT. This codes for CSAYGQGRHNSPLHF. This chain uses TRBV20-1 with TRBJ1-6; TRBD1 agrees at 9 bases. Germline lookup yields CDR1 DFQATT and CDR2 SNEGSKA (reference sequence). J gave up 5 bases and V 5 bases, and 7 bases lay outside the gene matches. The CDR3 covers 15 residues.

The chain joins TRBV11-2 to TRBJ2-1, with 13 bases lining up with TRBD2. The length of the CDR3 is 21 residues. Per the germline V gene, CDR1 is SGHAT and CDR2 is FQNNGV. The V gene end was trimmed by 5 bases and the J gene end by 4 bases; junction bases not matched to a gene: 20. In DNA form, the CDR3 reads TGTGCCAGCAGCGCCACAGGAGGGACTAGCGGGAATCGGCGTATTTACAATGAGCAGTTCTTC. Protein sequence: CASSATGGTSGNRRIYNEQFF.

This chain uses TRBV29-1 with TRBJ2-3; D is uncertain. CDR3 size: 13 residues. Trimming removed 8 bases at V and 0 bases at J, with 12 bases between. Germline values: CDR1 SQVTM, CDR2 ANQGSEA. DNA for the CDR3: TGCAGCTTGGTCAGCACTAGCACAGATACGCAGTATTTT. It yields the protein CSLVSTSTDTQYF.

Worth noting for this clonotype: A much larger clonotype is one base distant, so this may be a read error. V is TRBV7-9 and J is TRBJ2-7; 9 bases are a match to TRBD1. Germline CDR1 SEHNR, CDR2 FQNEAQ (reference sequence). The CDR3 has 16 residues. V gave up 6 bases and J gave up 7 bases; unmatched junction bases: 16. Written as DNA, the CDR3 is TGTGCCAGCAGTCCACGGCCCAACAGGGGGCAGCAGGAGCAGTACTTC. This encodes CASSPRPNRGQQEQYF. The variable domain in full, completed from reference TRBV7-9 and TRBJ2-7, reads DTGVSQNPRHKITKRGQNVTFRCDPISEHNRLYWYRQTLGQGPEFLTYFQNEAQLEKSRLLSDRFSAERPKGSFSTLEIQRTEQGDSAMYLCASSPRPNRGQQEQYFGPGTRLTVT.

This clonotype has at least ten counts. V gene TRBV5-8 combines with J gene TRBJ1-2; the match to TRBD1 covers 7 bases. The germline V gene encodes CDR1 SGHTS and CDR2 YDEGEE. The length of the CDR3 is 15 residues. Unmatched junction bases numbered 12, after V lost 4 bases and J lost 6 bases. CDR3 amino acids: CASSTDRLLLNGYTF. CDR3 bases: TGTGCCAGCAGCACGGACAGGTTATTGTTAAATGGCTACACCTTC.

This clonotype showed up many times. The CDR3 sequence: CASSLEWSGVEKLFF. DNA of the CDR3: TGTGCCAGCAGCTTGGAATGGTCAGGGGTTGAAAAACTGTTTTTT. The chain couples TRBV5-5 to TRBJ1-4, with a weak D call TRBD1 (6 bases). This CDR3 has 15 amino acids. Germline loops: CDR1 SGHKS, CDR2 YYEKEE (reference sequence). Trimming took off 0 bases at V and 7 bases at J, with 13 bases between the two ends.

The genes are TRBV9 and TRBJ2-3; D might be TRBD2 (6 bases). CDR1 is SGDLS and CDR2 is YYNGEE in the germline V gene. Trimming left V 0 bases short and J 3 bases short, with 11 bases between. The CDR3 consists of 15 residues. CDR3 nucleotides: TGTGCCAGCAGCGTAGTGGCGGGAAGAACAGATACGCAGTATTTT. Its translation is CASSVVAGRTDTQYF.

This clonotype came up a few times. The chain employs TRBV7-2 and TRBJ2-7; tentative D call: TRBD2 (6 bases). Trimming stripped 8 bases from V and 0 bases from J, with 14 bases between. This CDR3 region has 14 residues. The germline V gene has CDR1 SGHTA and CDR2 FQGNSA. CDR3 sequence reads: CASSPMDYSYEQYF. The DNA for the CDR3 is TGTGCCAGCTCACCTATGGACTACTCCTACGAGCAGTACTTC.

In the case of this clonotype: Being one base from a much bigger clone, this may be a read error. The J gene is TRBJ2-3, the V gene TRBV9; D gene unclear. Per germline, CDR1 SGDLS and CDR2 YYNGEE. The CDR3 runs 15 residues. The CDR3 protein is CASTPGYSNTDTRYF. In DNA form, the CDR3 reads TGTGCCAGCACCCCCGGGTATTCGAACACAGATACGCGGTATTTT. Looking up the rest from reference TRBV9 and TRBJ2-3 gives the full variable domain: DSGVTQTPKHLITATGQRVTLRCSPRSGDLSVYWYQQSLDQGLQFLIQYYNGEERAKGNILERFSAQQFPDLHSELNLSSLELGDSALYFCASTPGYSNTDTRYFGPGTRLTVL.

This clonotype appeared a single time. This chain links TRBV7-3 with TRBJ2-5; 9 nucleotides match TRBD2. Looked up from germline, CDR1 is SGHTA and CDR2 is FQGTGA. V gave up 5 bases and J gave up 4 bases; unmatched junction bases: 8. This CDR3 comprises 15 residues. The CDR3 sequence: CASSPGLAFRETQYF. The CDR3 DNA sequence: TGTGCCAGCAGCCCCGGACTAGCGTTCAGAGAGACCCAGTACTTC. Variable domain in full (rest from reference TRBV7-3 and TRBJ2-5): GAGVSQTPSNKVTEKGKYVELRCDPISGHTALYWYRQSLGQGPEFLIYFQGTGAADDSGLPNDRFFAVRPEGSVSTLKIQRTERGDSAVYLCASSPGLAFRETQYFGPGTRLLVL.

Only a few counts were recorded for this clonotype. A much larger clone differs from this one at a single base, so this may be a read error. This chain joins TRBV6-2 or TRBV6-3 and TRBJ2-1, with 7 bases lining up with TRBD1. The CDR3 is 17 residues long. The V and J ends lost 2 bases and 9 bases, in that order; junction bases with no gene match: 16. The germline V gene encodes CDR1 MNHEY and CDR2 SVGEGT. The CDR3 DNA reads as TGTGCCAGCAGTTACCCCTCGAAGGACAGGCCAGCGTGTGAGCAGTTCTTC. Translated: CASSYPSKDRPACEQFF.

In its sample, this clonotype was seen a few times. The V and J genes are TRBV27 and TRBJ2-5; possible D gene TRBD2, 6 bases. The CDR3 is made up of 14 amino acids. Germline loops: CDR1 MNHEY, CDR2 SMNVEV (reference sequence). Trimming left V 5 bases short and J 9 bases short, with 19 bases between. CDR3 nucleotides: TGTGCCAGCAGTCAAGGCCTAGGCCGCGGGGCCCAGTACTTC. It is translated as CASSQGLGRGAQYF.

Ten or more counts support this clonotype. The chain is built from TRBV6-6 and TRBJ2-3; tentatively, D is TRBD2 (6 bases). Germline V gives CDR1 MNHNY, CDR2 SVGAGI (reference sequence). The V end was cut by 7 bases, the J end by 3 bases, with 23 bases between. The CDR3 has 17 residues. CDR3: CASTPPLGGHGTDTQYF. The CDR3 nucleotides are TGTGCCAGCACCCCCCCCCTGGGGGGTCATGGAACAGATACGCAGTATTTT.

For this clonotype: Likely a read error: the CDR3 ends without its conserved phenylalanine or tryptophan. The limits of the CDR3 on the DNA are not certain, so only TCRdb's listed CDR3 is given. The chain combines TRBV20-1 with TRBJ2-5; the DNA was not used to check the table's D call, TRBD2. Both ends counted, the CDR3 spans 9 residues. From germline, CDR1 is DFQATT and CDR2 SNEGSKA (reference sequence). CDR3 protein: CSAVAGGYY.

This clonotype was found many times. The V call is TRBV6-6, the J call TRBJ1-1; no definite D call. The germline gives CDR1 MNHNY, CDR2 SVGAGI (reference sequence). This CDR3 spans 12 amino acids. The V end lost 5 bases, the J end lost 2 bases, and 6 bases lay between the germline ends. The CDR3 protein is CASSRQNTEAFF. The DNA of the CDR3 is TGTGCCAGCAGTAGACAAAACACTGAAGCTTTCTTT.

This clonotype was seen a few times. The chain combines TRBV9 with TRBJ2-3, with D possibly TRBD2 on 6 matching bases. The CDR3 is made up of 14 amino acids. The germline gives CDR1 SGDLS, CDR2 YYNGEE. V was shortened by 7 bases and J by 9 bases, with 21 bases between the two germline ends. The CDR3 region has the DNA TGTGCCAGCTCACCACCCTTAGGGGAGGACACGCAGTATTTT. Protein product: CASSPPLGEDTQYF. Using reference TRBV9 and TRBJ2-3 for the parts outside the CDR3, the full variable domain is DSGVTQTPKHLITATGQRVTLRCSPRSGDLSVYWYQQSLDQGLQFLIQYYNGEERAKGNILERFSAQQFPDLHSELNLSSLELGDSALYFCASSPPLGEDTQYFGPGTRLTVL.

The chain is built from TRBV2 and TRBJ2-7, with 8 bases lining up with TRBD2. There are 13 residues in the CDR3. Germline values: CDR1 SNHLY, CDR2 FYNNEI. With V trimmed by 7 bases and J by 2 bases, 4 bases remained unmatched. The CDR3 spells CASKPGLAYEQYF. The CDR3, as DNA: TGTGCCAGCAAACCGGGACTAGCCTACGAGCAGTACTTC.

Regarding this clonotype: An end of the junction does not agree with germline; a read error may underlie this. The gene calls are TRBV7-9 and TRBJ2-2; tentative D call: TRBD1 (8 bases). The CDR3 consists of 17 residues. In germline, CDR1 is SEHNR, CDR2 FQNEAQ (reference sequence). CDR3 loop: CASSPDPDRATGGELLF. CDR3 sequence (DNA): TGTGCCAGCAGCCCAGACCCCGACCGGGCCACAGGGGGGGAGCTGCTTTTT.

There are many counts of this clonotype. In nucleotides, the CDR3 is TGCAGTGCTCCACGCGCGGGAGGGTATCCGAACACCGGGGAGCTGTTTTTT. Translation gives CSAPRAGGYPNTGELFF. The chain uses TRBV20-1 and TRBJ2-2; TRBD2 agrees at 9 bases. J gave up 0 bases and V 5 bases, and 10 bases lay outside the gene matches. The CDR3 is 17 amino acids. Per the germline V gene, CDR1 is DFQATT and CDR2 is SNEGSKA (reference sequence).

This clonotype was found many times. V usage is TRBV20-1 and J usage is TRBJ2-3; TRBD1 is a possible D gene (5 bases). Germline-derived CDR1 and CDR2 are DFQATT and SNEGSKA (reference sequence). This CDR3 is 13 amino acids long. Trimming stripped 6 bases from V and 2 bases from J, with 12 bases between. The DNA for the CDR3 is TGCAGTGCCGGTAGGGGCTTCACAGATACGCAGTATTTT. As protein: CSAGRGFTDTQYF.

The chain joins TRBV14 to TRBJ2-6; no clear D gene. CDR3 length equals 14 residues. The V gene lost 3 bases and the J gene lost 5 bases, with 8 bases spanning the gap. Germline CDR1 is SGHDN and CDR2 is FVKESK. The CDR3 reads CASSHDVWANVLTF. For the CDR3, the DNA is TGTGCCAGCAGCCACGATGTATGGGCCAACGTCCTGACTTTC.

The J gene is TRBJ2-7, the V gene TRBV29-1; tentative D call: TRBD1 (5 bases). The ends were cut back, 6 bases at V and 3 bases at J, with 18 bases in the middle. This CDR3 region has 14 residues. Germline V gene data show CDR1 as SQVTM and CDR2 as ANQGSEA. Written as DNA, the CDR3 is TGCAGCGTCGTAGTAGGGGCGGTGGACTACGAGCAGTACTTC. This codes for CSVVVGAVDYEQYF.

The gene calls are TRBV5-1 and TRBJ2-6, with 8 bases fitting TRBD1. V was clipped by 4 bases and J by 1 base; unmatched bases: 7. Germline lookup yields CDR1 SGHRS and CDR2 YFSETQ. This CDR3 has 17 residues. CDR3 nucleotides: TGCGCCAGCAGCGTCGGGACAGGAGTGTCTGGGGCCAACGTCCTGACTTTC. The encoded protein is CASSVGTGVSGANVLTF.

This clonotype was counted at least ten times. The V gene is TRBV6-1, the J gene TRBJ1-5; unclear D gene. This CDR3 contains 14 residues. Germline CDR1 is MNHNS and CDR2 is SASEGT. Deletions cut 1 base from V and 10 bases from J, with 14 bases between. The CDR3 DNA reads TGTGCCAGCAGTGAAGGTGCCGGGAACGAACCCCAGCATTTT. Translated: CASSEGAGNEPQHF.